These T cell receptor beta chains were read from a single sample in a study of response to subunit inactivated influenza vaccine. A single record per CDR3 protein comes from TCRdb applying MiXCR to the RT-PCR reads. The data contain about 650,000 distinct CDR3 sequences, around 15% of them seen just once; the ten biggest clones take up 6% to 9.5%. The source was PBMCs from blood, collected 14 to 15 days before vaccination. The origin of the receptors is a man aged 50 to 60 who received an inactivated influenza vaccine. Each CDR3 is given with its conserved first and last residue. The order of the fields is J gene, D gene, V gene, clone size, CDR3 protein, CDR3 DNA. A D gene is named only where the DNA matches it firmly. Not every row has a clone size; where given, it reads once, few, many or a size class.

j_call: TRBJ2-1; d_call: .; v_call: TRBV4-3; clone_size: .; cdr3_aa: CASSQALSDAGEQFF; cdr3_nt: TGCGCCAGCAGCCAAGCTCTGAGTGACGCTGGGGAGCAGTTCTTC
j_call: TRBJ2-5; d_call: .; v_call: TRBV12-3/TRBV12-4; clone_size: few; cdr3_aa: CASSKGHQETQYF; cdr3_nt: TGTGCCAGCAGTAAGGGACACCAAGAGACCCAGTACTTC
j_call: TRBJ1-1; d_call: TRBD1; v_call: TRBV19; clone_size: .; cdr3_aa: CASSVGQGWTEAFF; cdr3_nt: TGTGCCAGTAGTGTCGGACAGGGGTGGACTGAAGCTTTCTTT
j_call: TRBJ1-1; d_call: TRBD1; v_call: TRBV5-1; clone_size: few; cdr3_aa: CASSLETGGVTEAFF; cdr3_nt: TGCGCCAGCAGCTTGGAGACAGGGGGGGTAACTGAAGCTTTCTTT
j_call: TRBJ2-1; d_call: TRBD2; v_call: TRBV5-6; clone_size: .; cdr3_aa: CASSLWPAGALFF; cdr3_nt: TGTGCCAGCAGCTTGTGGCCAGCGGGAGCTCTGTTCTTC
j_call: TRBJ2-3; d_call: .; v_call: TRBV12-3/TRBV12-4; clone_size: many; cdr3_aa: CASSLQDTYSTDTQYF; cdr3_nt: TGTGCCAGCAGTTTACAAGACACCTATAGCACAGATACGCAGTATTTT
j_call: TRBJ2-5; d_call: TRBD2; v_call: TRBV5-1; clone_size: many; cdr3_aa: CASSIGLAGQETQYF; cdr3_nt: TGCGCCAGCAGCATAGGACTAGCGGGCCAAGAGACCCAGTACTTC
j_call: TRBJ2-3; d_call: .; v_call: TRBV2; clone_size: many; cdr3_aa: CASSVLGDTQYF; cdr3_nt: TGTGCCAGCAGTGTTCTCGGGGATACGCAGTATTTT
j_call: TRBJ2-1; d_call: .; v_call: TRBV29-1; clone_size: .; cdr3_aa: CSVGQGTSRYNEQFF; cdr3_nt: TGCAGCGTTGGACAGGGGACTAGCAGATACAATGAGCAGTTCTTC
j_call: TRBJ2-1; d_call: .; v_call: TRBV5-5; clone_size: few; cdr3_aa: CASSPGTPEQFF; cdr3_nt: TGTGCCAGCAGCCCCGGGACTCCAGAGCAGTTCTTC
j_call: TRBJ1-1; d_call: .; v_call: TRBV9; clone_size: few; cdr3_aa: CASSRGLGNTEAFF; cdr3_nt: TGTGCCAGCAGCCGCGGTTTGGGGAACACTGAAGCTTTCTTT